This entry describes one T cell receptor beta chain. The record originates from a study of blood T cell repertoires in COVID-19. Study information: COVID-19 samples from acute and convalescent phases originated in the United States, Italy and Spain. T cells, B-cell-depleted T cells, or PBMCs provided the cDNA or gDNA that served as material.

The assay was immunoSEQ multiplex PCR, and TCRdb's table has in-frame clones only and misses some. This sample has around 20,000 clones, with 90% to 95% found just once. V shed 4 bases and J 1 base; nucleotides not matched to a gene: 4. The V gene's germline CDR1 is SGDLS and CDR2 YYNGEE. This CDR3 has 15 residues. The specimen sequenced was peripheral blood. The rearrangement joins TRBV9 to TRBJ1-1, with 10 nucleotides matching TRBD1. The clonotype was recovered from a human donor in a cohort sampled during active COVID-19. In DNA, the CDR3 is TGTGCCAGCAGCCCGAGACAGGGGGCGAACACTGAAGCTTTCTTT. This sequence encodes CASSPRQGANTEAFF.